Listed below are T cell receptor beta chains from one sample, sequenced in a study of cytomegalovirus exposure and HLA in healthy donors. Sequencing used immunoSEQ multiplex PCR; TCRdb keeps in-frame clones, though not all of them. The repertoire includes approximately 180,000 clones, more than 75% of them detected once, and roughly 1.4% sits in the top ten. The sample was PBMCs. The receptors derive from a woman in her 30s in good health and CMV-seronegative. The CDR3 runs from the conserved cysteine through the conserved F or W. The D gene is left open where the match is weak. Expanded clones are given a class, and other clones once, few, many or no size at all.

V	size	J	D	DNA	CDR3
TRBV6-1	once	TRBJ1-6	TRBD1	TGTGCCAGCAGGGATGGACAGGGGACTTCACCCCTCCACTTT	CASRDGQGTSPLHF
TRBV18	few	TRBJ1-2	-	TGTGCCAGCTCACCCACTGGACAGTTCGGCTACACCTTC	CASSPTGQFGYTF
TRBV5-4	-	TRBJ2-5	-	TGTGCCAGCACCGTAGCGGAGACCCAGTACTTC	CASTVAETQYF
TRBV29-1	-	TRBJ2-1	TRBD2	TGCAGCGTCGCGAGGGGCGCGGGGGGCCCCAACAATGAGCAGTTCTTC	CSVARGAGGPNNEQFF
TRBV6-5	-	TRBJ2-7	-	TGTGCCACCGCGACGGGGAGTGCCTACGAGCAGTACTTC	CATATGSAYEQYF
TRBV2	-	TRBJ2-1	-	TGTGCCAGCAGTGAAACCCATTTGGCGGGGGCCCAGATCTCCTACAATGAGCAGTTCTTC	CASSETHLAGAQISYNEQFF
TRBV7-2	-	TRBJ1-1	-	TGTGCCAGCAGCTCCCCTCCTGAAGCTTTCTTT	CASSSPPEAFF
TRBV10-3	once	TRBJ2-3	TRBD2	TGTGCCATCAGTGAAGGGACTAGCGGGCCGTTCACAGATACGCAGTATTTT	CAISEGTSGPFTDTQYF
TRBV4-1	-	TRBJ2-3	TRBD2	TGCGCCAGCAGCCCCCAAGGGACTAGCGGGGGGTCACGGTATTTT	CASSPQGTSGGSRYF
TRBV7-6	-	TRBJ1-1	-	TGTGCCAGCAGCTTAGCGTTCACAGGTATACGGCCGAACACTGAAGCTTTCTTT	CASSLAFTGIRPNTEAFF
TRBV14	-	TRBJ2-1	TRBD1	TGTGCCAGCAGCCACTTTGGACAGGGCCATGAGCAGTTCTTC	CASSHFGQGHEQFF
TRBV9	-	TRBJ2-5	TRBD2	TGTGCCAGCAGCGTAGGGGCTAGCGGGGCGGATCAAGAGACCCAGTACTTC	CASSVGASGADQETQYF
TRBV18	-	TRBJ2-1	TRBD2	TGTGCCAGCTCACCATCGCTAGCGGGGGGGAATGAGCAGTTCTTC	CASSPSLAGGNEQFF
TRBV18	-	TRBJ1-5	-	TGTGCCAGCTCACCAACAAGACAAACACCCCAGCATTTT	CASSPTRQTPQHF
TRBV7-2	-	TRBJ2-1	TRBD2	TGTGCCAGCAGCGGGACTAGCGGGGTTGATGAGCAGTTCTTC	CASSGTSGVDEQFF
TRBV19	-	TRBJ2-7	TRBD1	TGTGCCACCACACAGGGGGCGGGCGAGCAGTACTTC	CATTQGAGEQYF
TRBV29-1	-	TRBJ1-2	-	TGCAGCGTTGAAGAGGCGGTCGGGGATTATGGCTACACCTTC	CSVEEAVGDYGYTF
TRBV18	-	TRBJ2-7	-	TGTGCCAGCTCACCACCGAATCCAGTGGACTACTACGAGCAGTACTTC	CASSPPNPVDYYEQYF
TRBV7-9	-	TRBJ2-3	-	TGTGCCAGCAGACCATCCCCGGGGGCAGATACGCAGTATTTT	CASRPSPGADTQYF
TRBV10-3	-	TRBJ1-1	TRBD1	TGTGCCATCAGTGAGTCCGGACAGGGACGGACTATGAACACTGAAGCTTTCTTT	CAISESGQGRTMNTEAFF
TRBV7-6	-	TRBJ2-7	-	TGTGCCAGCAGCTTAGGTCGGGGAAACGAGCAGTACTTC	CASSLGRGNEQYF
TRBV5-1	-	TRBJ2-7	TRBD2	TGCGCCAGCCGACTAGCGGGGGATTACGAGCAGTACTTC	CASRLAGDYEQYF
TRBV5-3	few	TRBJ2-5	TRBD1	TGTGCCAGAAGCTTGTCCCGGGACAGTACCCAGTACTTC	CARSLSRDSTQYF
TRBV10-3	-	TRBJ1-6	TRBD1	TGTGCCATCAGTGAGTCTCCTCCCGGGACAGGGGGGAGCTCCTATAATTCACCCCTCCACTTT	CAISESPPGTGGSSYNSPLHF
TRBV7-9	-	TRBJ2-7	TRBD1	TGTGCCAGCAGCCCCCGGACAGGATACGAGCAGTACTTC	CASSPRTGYEQYF
TRBV6-1	-	TRBJ2-3	-	TGTGCCAGCAGTGAAACCGCGGGGGCCACCACAGATACGCAGTATTTT	CASSETAGATTDTQYF
TRBV11-3	-	TRBJ1-5	TRBD1	TGTGCCAGCAGCCCCGGACAGGAACTCAATCAGCCCCAGCATTTT	CASSPGQELNQPQHF
TRBV13	-	TRBJ2-5	TRBD2	TGTGCCAGCAGCTTAGGCCGACTAGCGGTGAAGACCCAGTACTTC	CASSLGRLAVKTQYF
TRBV7-2	-	TRBJ1-2	-	TGTGCCAGCAGCTTAGGACTTTTCGAGGGCTACACCTTC	CASSLGLFEGYTF
TRBV2	few	TRBJ2-7	-	TGTGCCTGTCGCAGGGTAACCGTAGGCGAGCAGTACTTC	CACRRVTVGEQYF
TRBV6-6	-	TRBJ1-6	TRBD1	TGTGCCAGCAGTTACGGGGCGGACAGGGGTAATTCACCCCTCCACTTT	CASSYGADRGNSPLHF
TRBV2	-	TRBJ2-1	TRBD1	TGTGCCAGCAGCGGACAGGGTTCCTACAATGAGCAGTTCTTC	CASSGQGSYNEQFF
TRBV10-3	-	TRBJ2-3	-	TGTGCCATCAGTGAGTCGACCTGGGCTAGCACAGATACGCAGTATTTT	CAISESTWASTDTQYF
TRBV6-5	-	TRBJ1-6	-	TGTGCCAGCAGTTACCGGGGGTATTCACCCCTCCACTTT	CASSYRGYSPLHF
TRBV27	-	TRBJ2-1	TRBD1	TGTGCCAGCAGAATCGGACAGGGCCTTGGTTCTTTGTTCTTC	CASRIGQGLGSLFF
TRBV2	-	TRBJ1-4	-	TGTGCCAGCAGTGAAGCGGACAGACATGAAAAACTGTTTTTT	CASSEADRHEKLFF
TRBV7-2	-	TRBJ2-3	-	TGTGCCAGCAGCTTAGCGGGGGGAGATACGCAGTATTTT	CASSLAGGDTQYF
TRBV19	-	TRBJ1-2	TRBD1	TGTGCCAGTAGTATAGCAGGGGGAAACTATGGCTACACCTTC	CASSIAGGNYGYTF
TRBV4-2	-	TRBJ2-3	TRBD2	TGTGCCAGCAGCCAAGTATCACTAGCGGCAGATACGCAGTATTTT	CASSQVSLAADTQYF
TRBV6-4	-	TRBJ1-1	TRBD1	TGTGCCAGCAGTCCCCACCCTCCGGGACAGGGAGTAATGAACACTGAAGCTTTCTTT	CASSPHPPGQGVMNTEAFF
TRBV7-2	-	TRBJ2-7	TRBD1	TGTGCCAGCAGCTCTAGGGAACGGGACAGGGGATACGAGCAGTACTTC	CASSSRERDRGYEQYF
TRBV5-4	-	TRBJ2-3	-	TGTGCCAGCAGCTTGAGCCGCGGGCGCACAGATACGCAGTATTTT	CASSLSRGRTDTQYF
TRBV11-3	-	TRBJ1-1	TRBD1	TGTGCCAGCAGCACCCCCAGGACAGGAGACACTGAAGCTTTCTTT	CASSTPRTGDTEAFF
TRBV18	-	TRBJ2-7	-	TGTGCCAGCTCACCCCCCCAAGGGGGTCGGCTATACGAGCAGTACTTC	CASSPPQGGRLYEQYF
TRBV5-1	once	TRBJ2-5	TRBD1	TGCGCCAGCAGCTTAAGACGGACAGGCCAAGAGACCCAGTACTTC	CASSLRRTGQETQYF
TRBV19	-	TRBJ1-3	-	TGTGCCAGTAGTATAAGGGGCACTGGAAACACCATATATTTT	CASSIRGTGNTIYF
TRBV6-1	-	TRBJ1-2	TRBD1	TGTGCCAGCAGTGAAGCGATGGGACAGAACTATGGCTACACCTTC	CASSEAMGQNYGYTF
TRBV7-9	-	TRBJ2-2	-	TGTGCCAGCAGCTTAGCACAGGGTGGCGGGGAGCTGTTTTTT	CASSLAQGGGELFF
TRBV6-5	-	TRBJ1-6	TRBD1	TGTGCCAGCAGTTTAGGGACAGGGTGGAATTCACCCCTCCACTTT	CASSLGTGWNSPLHF